Each of the 14 T cell receptor beta chains below was sequenced from the same sample in a study of cytomegalovirus exposure and HLA in healthy donors. PCR involved 60 Vbeta and 13 Jbeta primers. The data were produced by immunoSEQ multiplex PCR, yet TCRdb's version contains in-frame clones alone and is incomplete. Of around 120,000 clones listed, approximately 84% are singletons. Sequencing input: PBMCs. Source of these receptors: a woman aged 40 to 50 in good health and CMV-seronegative.

The chain carries TRBV5-5 and TRBJ1-1; D perhaps matches TRBD1 (5 bases). Per germline, CDR1 SGHKS and CDR2 YYEKEE (reference sequence). V lost 0 bases and J lost 10, with 16 bases in between. CDR3 size: 14 residues. The CDR3 nucleotides read TGTGCCAGCAGCTTGGAAATTATCCTGGGGGGAGCTTTCTTT. Translation gives CASSLEIILGGAFF.

The chain links TRBV2 to TRBJ2-7, with D possibly TRBD2 on 7 matching bases. This CDR3 region has 13 residues. Trimming shortened V by 6 bases and J by 6 bases, and 15 bases separated the two germline ends. CDR1 and CDR2 from the germline V gene are SNHLY and FYNNEI. The CDR3 sequence is CASRLRGGREQYF. The CDR3 coding sequence is TGTGCCAGCAGATTGAGGGGGGGCCGCGAGCAGTACTTC.

This clone was seen only a few times. This CDR3 is also generated by other DNA sequences in the sample. The CDR3 region is CASSPTGSNQPQHF. The CDR3 coding sequence is TGTGCCAGCAGCCCGACAGGGAGTAATCAGCCCCAGCATTTT. The chain links TRBV27 to TRBJ1-5; 7 bases are shared with TRBD1. The CDR3 runs to 14 residues. CDR1 and CDR2 (germline): MNHEY, SMNVEV (reference sequence). V lost 6 bases to trimming and J lost 4 bases; unmatched junction nucleotides: 6.

This rearrangement joins TRBV6-1 to TRBJ1-6; the match to TRBD1 covers 7 bases. J gave up 7 bases and V 2 bases, and 8 bases lay outside the gene matches. Germline V CDR1 and CDR2: MNHNS, SASEGT. The CDR3 sequence is 16 residues long. The chain's CDR3 is CASSEIPWDRNSPLHF. The CDR3 region has the DNA TGTGCCAGCAGTGAAATCCCCTGGGACAGAAATTCACCCCTCCACTTT.

The chain links TRBV27 to TRBJ2-2, with D possibly matching TRBD1 (5 bases). V was pared by 7 bases and J by 2 bases, with 11 bases between. CDR1 and CDR2 (germline): MNHEY, SMNVEV (reference sequence). The CDR3 contains 14 residues. Here the CDR3 reads CASIKTANTGELFF. CDR3 in DNA: TGTGCCAGCATTAAGACAGCTAACACCGGGGAGCTGTTTTTT.

The chain links TRBV5-1 to TRBJ2-3; 9 bases line up with TRBD1. This CDR3 has 15 amino acids. The J segment lost 2 bases and the V segment lost 1 base, leaving 2 bases of the junction unmatched. CDR1 and CDR2 (germline): SGHRS, YFSETQ. CDR3 nucleotide sequence: TGCGCCAGCAGCTTGACAGGGGGCCACACAGATACGCAGTATTTT. Translation: CASSLTGGHTDTQYF.

The chain is built from TRBV7-3 and TRBJ2-7; perhaps TRBD2 as D (5 bases). V was clipped by 2 bases and J by 4 bases, with 9 bases between them. The V gene's germline CDR1 is SGHTA and CDR2 FQGTGA. CDR3 length: 13 amino acids. CDR3 nucleotide sequence: TGTGCCAGCAGCTTAGGGGAGAGGTACGAGCAGTACTTC. This sequence encodes CASSLGERYEQYF.

The J gene is TRBJ1-1, the V gene TRBV28; D gene uncertain. The ends were cut back, 6 bases at V and 1 base at J, with 15 bases in the middle. This CDR3 contains 15 residues. Germline V gene data show CDR1 as MDHEN and CDR2 as SYDVKM. CDR3: CASSEATGSNTEAFF. DNA of the CDR3: TGTGCCAGCAGCGAAGCCACCGGGTCGAACACTGAAGCTTTCTTT.

V usage is TRBV27 and J usage is TRBJ2-2; tentatively, D is TRBD2 (5 bases). With 7 bases removed from V and 7 bases from J, the gap between germline ends came to 7 bases. Per germline, CDR1 MNHEY and CDR2 SMNVEV (reference sequence). This CDR3 contains 11 residues. The CDR3 sequence is CASTAGGELFF. CDR3 sequence (DNA): TGTGCCAGCACGGCGGGCGGGGAGCTGTTTTTT.

The rearrangement uses TRBV2 and TRBJ1-4; tentatively, D is TRBD1 (5 bases). This CDR3 is built from 13 residues. CDR1 and CDR2 (germline): SNHLY, FYNNEI. The germline V and J ends were trimmed by 7 bases and 6 bases, with 12 bases remaining between them. CDR3 nucleotides: TGTGCCAGCACGGCAGGGAGGGATGAAAAACTGTTTTTT. Its protein product is CASTAGRDEKLFF.

The chain couples TRBV19 to TRBJ1-5; D is unresolved. The germline V and J ends were trimmed by 8 bases and 0 bases, with 8 bases remaining between them. The CDR3 extends over 13 amino acids. CDR1 and CDR2 (germline): LNHDA, SQIVND (reference sequence). CDR3 sequence: CASEGLSNQPQHF. The CDR3 nucleotides read TGTGCCAGTGAGGGTCTTAGCAATCAGCCCCAGCATTTT.

The genes are TRBV4-1 and TRBJ2-5, with TRBD2 matching over 10 bases. This CDR3 comprises 16 residues. Germline V CDR1 and CDR2: MGHRA, YSYEKL. Trimming removed 2 bases from V and 11 bases from J; junction bases left unmatched: 14. Here the CDR3 DNA reads TGCGCCAGCAGCCAAAAGGGGACTAGCGACTTAGTGGAGCAGTACTTC. Its protein product is CASSQKGTSDLVEQYF.

This clone was detected only once. The chain couples TRBV11-2 to TRBJ2-3; 10 bases align to TRBD1. The germline CDR1 and CDR2 sequences are SGHAT and FQNNGV. Trimming took 7 bases from V and 4 from J; bases not matched to a gene: 2. The CDR3 is made up of 13 amino acids. DNA for the CDR3: TGTGCCAGCATCGGGACAGGGGCAGATACGCAGTATTTT. Translated, it gives CASIGTGADTQYF.

This clone was counted once. The chain combines TRBV6-7 with TRBJ1-5; D is unresolved. TRBV6-7 is designated an ORF whose function remains uncertain. V lost 4 bases and J lost 0, with 28 bases in between. This CDR3 is 21 amino acids long. The CDR3 sequence is CASSSGELYCRRNYSNQPQHF. The CDR3 DNA reads TGTGCCAGCAGTTCTGGGGAATTATATTGTAGGAGGAATTATAGCAATCAGCCCCAGCATTTT.